Below, 10 T cell receptor beta chains from the same sample are listed, as sequenced in a study of control samples from healthy donors and cancer patients (dated by TCRdb to the early 2020s). Library construction relied on the immunoSEQ multiplex PCR assay. Held by TCRdb, this immuneACCESS table contains in-frame sequences only and omits some clones. Under half of the omission traces to an unresolved V gene where checked; the cause of the rest is unknown. A total of around 140,000 clones appear in this sample, around 90% of them only once. About 2.5% of the sample rests with the top ten. The sequenced material came from blood. These receptor sequences come from a man aged 40-49 years in good health.

This chain connects TRBV18 to TRBJ1-6; D gene unclear. V was shortened by 3 bases and J by 4 bases, with 7 bases between the two germline ends. The CDR3 has 14 amino acids. Looked up from germline, CDR1 is KGHSH and CDR2 is LQKENI. The CDR3 coding sequence is TGTGCCAGCTCACCCCGGGGTTATAATTCACCCCTCCACTTT. The encoded protein is CASSPRGYNSPLHF.

V and J are TRBV19 and TRBJ1-1, with 12 bases aligning to TRBD1. The CDR3 contains 17 residues. CDR1 and CDR2 from the germline V gene are LNHDA and SQIVND (reference sequence). Trimming removed 5 bases from V and 0 bases from J; junction bases left unmatched: 7. The DNA of the CDR3 is TGTGCCAGTAGTGCTGGGGACAGGGGGCGAATGAACACTGAAGCTTTCTTT. Protein: CASSAGDRGRMNTEAFF.

The V call is TRBV18, the J call TRBJ2-1, with D possibly being TRBD1 (5 bases). Germline V gene data show CDR1 as KGHSH and CDR2 as LQKENI. V lost 1 base and J lost 9, with 10 bases in between. This CDR3 comprises 13 residues. As DNA, the CDR3 is TGTGCCAGCTCACCACTGCCAGGGCCTGAGCAGTTCTTC. This codes for CASSPLPGPEQFF.

The rearrangement links TRBV19 to TRBJ2-5, with D uncertain. Trimming shortened V by 9 bases and J by 9 bases, and 17 bases separated the two germline ends. The germline V gene encodes CDR1 LNHDA and CDR2 SQIVND (reference sequence). The CDR3 length is 12 residues. The DNA for the CDR3 is TGTGCCAGCCGAAGGACGGGTGAGGCCCAGTACTTC. This translates into CASRRTGEAQYF.

The chain is built from TRBV27 and TRBJ2-1, with D possibly matching TRBD2 (6 bases). Germline V gives CDR1 MNHEY, CDR2 SMNVEV (reference sequence). V lost 3 bases and J 8 bases, leaving 14 bases between the germline ends. This CDR3 has 14 residues. For the CDR3, the DNA is TGTGCCAGCAGTTTTGGGGGGATGGGAGATGAGCAGTTCTTC. Amino acids: CASSFGGMGDEQFF.

Only a few counts were recorded for this clone. V and J are TRBV6-6 and TRBJ1-6, with 7 bases matching TRBD1. The CDR3 has 14 residues. Germline values: CDR1 MNHNY, CDR2 SVGAGI (reference sequence). V lost 7 bases and J lost 6; bases outside the gene matches: 6. CDR3 DNA sequence: TGTGCCAGCACCCAGGGACAGATTAATTCACCCCTCCACTTT. Amino acid sequence: CASTQGQINSPLHF.

The chain is built from TRBV7-9 and TRBJ1-5; 7 bases fit TRBD1. V gave up 2 bases and J gave up 3 bases; unmatched junction bases: 4. The CDR3 consists of 15 residues. The V gene's germline CDR1 is SEHNR and CDR2 FQNEAQ (reference sequence). As DNA, the CDR3 is TGTGCCAGCAGCTTAACGACAGGGAACAATCAGCCCCAGCATTTT. It specifies CASSLTTGNNQPQHF.

V gene TRBV4-1 combines with J gene TRBJ2-5, with 7 bases fitting TRBD2. The CDR3 spans 15 residues. Germline loops: CDR1 MGHRA, CDR2 YSYEKL. Trimming took 1 base from V and 4 from J; bases not matched to a gene: 6. The DNA for the CDR3 is TGCGCCAGCAGCCAAGGGCTCTGGGGGGGAGAGACCCAGTACTTC. It codes for CASSQGLWGGETQYF.

This sequence joins TRBV27 and TRBJ1-1; perhaps TRBD1 as D (6 bases). There are 16 residues in the CDR3. V dropped 5 bases and J dropped 2 bases, with 18 bases sitting between them. CDR1 is MNHEY, CDR2 SMNVEV, per germline (reference sequence). The CDR3 DNA reads TGTGCCAGCAGTCGGTACAGGGAGGGGGGCAACACTGAAGCTTTCTTT. The encoded protein is CASSRYREGGNTEAFF.

V and J are TRBV12-3 or TRBV12-4 and TRBJ1-1; D gene uncertain. This CDR3 is 13 amino acids long. The V and J ends lost 6 bases and 6 bases respectively, with 14 bases between them. CDR3 sequence (DNA): TGTGCCAGCAGACGCCAACAAGTTTCTGAAGCTTTCTTT. This encodes CASRRQQVSEAFF.